The next 29 T cell receptor beta chains were all read from a single sample in a study of blood T cells in healthy people across ages. Next came a second PCR, run for roughly 6 to 11 cycles, which used a sample-barcoded 5' primer along with a J-beta primer mix. Using its own MiXCR run on the 5' RACE reads, TCRdb lists one record per CDR3 protein. The sample holds around 1,900,000 distinct CDR3 sequences, approximately 40% seen once. The sample taken for sequencing was blood. Source of these receptors: a human donor in good health.

This chain joins TRBV10-3 and TRBJ1-2, with D maybe TRBD1 (5 bases). In germline, CDR1 is ENHRY, CDR2 SYGVKD. Trimming took off 4 bases at V and 0 bases at J, with 6 bases between the two ends. The CDR3 loop spans 13 amino acids. The CDR3 DNA is TGTGCCATCAGTGCGGGGGCTAACTATGGCTACACCTTC. This encodes CAISAGANYGYTF.

This clonotype has only a few counts. V gene TRBV29-1 combines with J gene TRBJ1-1, with D possibly matching TRBD1 (6 bases). The CDR3 runs to 12 residues. Germline V gene sequence: CDR1 SQVTM, CDR2 ANQGSEA. The V gene lost 4 bases and the J gene lost 10 bases, with 16 bases spanning the gap. For the CDR3, the DNA is TGCAGCGTTGTCGGGGGCGAAAGGGTAGCTTTCTTT. Translating it yields CSVVGGERVAFF. Based on the CDR3 plus reference TRBV29-1 and TRBJ1-1, the full variable domain is SAVISQKPSRDICQRGTSLTIQCQVDSQVTMMFWYRQQPGQSLTLIATANQGSEATYESGFVIDKFPISRPNLTFSTLTVSNMSPEDSSIYLCSVVGGERVAFFGQGTRLTVV.

This clonotype has a count of ten or more. V and J are TRBV5-6 and TRBJ2-1; D uncertain. The CDR3 sequence is 12 residues long. Trimming shortened V by 2 bases and J by 8 bases, and 8 bases separated the two germline ends. CDR1 is SGHDT, CDR2 YYEEEE, per germline. This chain's CDR3 is CASSFSEYEQFF. The CDR3 nucleotides read TGTGCCAGCAGCTTCAGCGAATATGAGCAGTTCTTC. Complete variable domain (other parts from reference TRBV5-6 and TRBJ2-1): DAGVTQSPTHLIKTRGQQVTLRCSPKSGHDTVSWYQQALGQGPQFIFQYYEEEERQRGNFPDRFSGHQFPNYSSELNVNALLLGDSALYLCASSFSEYEQFFGPGTRLTVL.

V and J are TRBV4-1 and TRBJ2-3; tentatively, D is TRBD2 (6 bases). CDR3 length: 16 amino acids. Germline CDR1 MGHRA, CDR2 YSYEKL. V was trimmed by 2 bases and J by 4 bases, leaving 16 bases between them. The CDR3 spells CASSQLPWGVADTQYF. In DNA form, the CDR3 reads TGCGCCAGCAGCCAACTCCCCTGGGGGGTCGCAGATACGCAGTATTTT.

As to this clonotype: A single base separates this from a much larger clone, so it may be a read error. This chain joins TRBV29-1 and TRBJ1-5; D is perhaps TRBD1 (5 bases). Germline V gene data show CDR1 as SQVTM and CDR2 as ANQGSEA. The CDR3 runs to 12 residues. Trimming took 7 bases from V and 5 from J, leaving 12 bases between them. The CDR3 DNA sequence: TGCAGCGCTTGGGGCGGGGATCAGCCCCAGCATTTT. It codes for CSAWGGDQPQHF.

Turning to this clonotype: Its ends do not fully match the called genes, so a read error is possible. The chain joins TRBV5-1 to TRBJ2-7; D may be TRBD1 (5 bases). The DNA end favors TRBJ2-4, so the J call may be wrong. The CDR3 runs to 16 residues. The germline V gene has CDR1 SGHRS and CDR2 YFSETQ. CDR3 protein: CASRLGPTTGGNIQYF. DNA of the CDR3: TGCGCCAGCAGGTTGGGGCCGACGACTGGTGGAAACATTCAGTACTTC.

CDR3 sequence: CASSLAQDRGTQYF. The DNA for the CDR3 is TGTGCCAGCAGCTTAGCGCAGGACAGGGGGACCCAGTACTTC. J is TRBJ2-5 and V is TRBV7-2, with TRBD1 matching 9 bases. Looked up from germline, CDR1 is SGHTA and CDR2 is FQGNSA. The J segment lost 7 bases and the V segment lost 0 bases, leaving 3 bases of the junction unmatched. This CDR3 contains 14 residues.

V is TRBV20-1 and J is TRBJ2-1, with TRBD1 matching 7 bases. Trimming removed 2 bases from V and 4 bases from J; junction bases left unmatched: 8. The CDR3 runs to 15 residues. In germline, CDR1 is DFQATT, CDR2 SNEGSKA (reference sequence). CDR3 amino acids: CSARQPGQKYNEQFF. The CDR3 DNA reads TGCAGTGCTAGACAACCGGGACAGAAATACAATGAGCAGTTCTTC.

The V gene is TRBV27, the J gene TRBJ1-2, with TRBD1 as a possible D gene (5 bases). V lost 5 bases to trimming and J lost 7 bases, with 17 bases between them. Germline V CDR1 and CDR2: MNHEY, SMNVEV (reference sequence). This CDR3 is 14 amino acids long. The CDR3 DNA is TGTGCCAGCAGTAGAGTAGGGACCCTCGGTGGCTACACCTTC. It translates to CASSRVGTLGGYTF.

The chain uses TRBV20-1 and TRBJ2-1, with 9 bases identical to TRBD2. The CDR3 has 18 amino acids. The J segment lost 3 bases and the V segment lost 0 bases, leaving 12 bases of the junction unmatched. Germline loops: CDR1 DFQATT, CDR2 SNEGSKA (reference sequence). The CDR3 sequence: CSAREPHRLAEYYNEQFF. The CDR3, as DNA: TGCAGTGCTAGAGAGCCCCACCGACTAGCGGAATACTACAATGAGCAGTTCTTC.

The CDR3: CASSVGVQGDGYTF. The CDR3 DNA sequence: TGTGCCAGCAGCGTAGGGGTCCAGGGCGATGGCTACACCTTC. The chain couples TRBV9 to TRBJ1-2; D is possibly TRBD1 (5 bases). The germline CDR1 and CDR2 sequences are SGDLS and YYNGEE. The V end lost 0 bases, the J end lost 6 bases, and 12 bases lay between the germline ends. There are 14 residues in the CDR3.

This clonotype was counted between two and nine times. This rearrangement joins TRBV2 to TRBJ1-2; a possible D gene is TRBD1 (5 bases). Germline CDR1 reads SNHLY; CDR2 reads FYNNEI. The CDR3 is 11 amino acids. Trimming took 8 bases from V and 8 from J, leaving 12 bases between them. CDR3 nucleotide sequence: TGTGCCAGCGGGGCCGCCCGAGGCTACACCTTC. It codes for CASGAARGYTF.

This clonotype occurred a few times. The J gene is TRBJ2-5, the V gene TRBV28; possibly TRBD1 for D (5 bases). V shed 5 bases and J shed 2 bases, with 18 bases lying between them. CDR1 and CDR2 (germline): MDHEN, SYDVKM. CDR3 size: 16 residues. The CDR3 DNA follows: TGTGCCAGCAGTCCCTGGGGTACAGGACATCAAGAGACCCAGTACTTC. This encodes CASSPWGTGHQETQYF.

This clonotype was seen many times. This chain connects TRBV29-1 to TRBJ2-5; no reliable D call. V dropped 5 bases and J dropped 4 bases, with 11 bases sitting between them. Germline assignment: CDR1 SQVTM and CDR2 ANQGSEA. The CDR3 is 12 residues long. CDR3 in DNA: TGCAGCGTTCTTGACGGCGGAGAGACCCAGTACTTC. Protein: CSVLDGGETQYF.

This sequence joins TRBV7-9 and TRBJ1-2; possible D gene TRBD1, 6 bases. CDR3 length: 15 residues. The ends were cut back, 5 bases at V and 4 bases at J, with 17 bases in the middle. Per the germline V gene, CDR1 is SEHNR and CDR2 is FQNEAQ (reference sequence). The CDR3 loop reads CASSTRQVKTYGYTF. CDR3 bases: TGTGCCAGCAGCACCCGACAGGTCAAAACCTATGGCTACACCTTC. Complete variable domain (other parts from reference TRBV7-9 and TRBJ1-2): DTGVSQNPRHKITKRGQNVTFRCDPISEHNRLYWYRQTLGQGPEFLTYFQNEAQLEKSRLLSDRFSAERPKGSFSTLEIQRTEQGDSAMYLCASSTRQVKTYGYTFGSGTRLTVV.

In its sample, this clonotype was seen a few times. V and J are TRBV10-3 and TRBJ2-1; 7 bases align to TRBD2. V was pared by 6 bases and J by 4 bases, with 9 bases of the junction left unmatched. The CDR3 loop spans 15 amino acids. The germline V gene encodes CDR1 ENHRY and CDR2 SYGVKD. The chain's CDR3 is CAISDKDGGYNEQFF. In DNA form, the CDR3 reads TGTGCCATCAGCGATAAAGACGGGGGGTACAATGAGCAGTTCTTC.

This clonotype was recorded a few times. The rearrangement joins TRBV29-1 to TRBJ2-5; perhaps D is TRBD1 or TRBD2 (5 bases each). The CDR3 consists of 14 residues. Germline CDR1 reads SQVTM; CDR2 reads ANQGSEA. Trimming pared 7 bases from V and 4 bases from J, leaving 19 bases between. CDR3 sequence reads: CSALERGFGETQYF. The DNA for the CDR3 is TGCAGCGCCCTCGAGAGGGGTTTCGGAGAGACCCAGTACTTC.

The chain joins TRBV10-3 to TRBJ1-2, with 7 bases matching TRBD1. The CDR3 consists of 13 residues. Trimming took 7 bases from V and 6 from J; bases not matched to a gene: 8. CDR1 and CDR2 from the germline V gene are ENHRY and SYGVKD. The CDR3 DNA sequence: TGTGCCATCAAAGGACAGGATGACGATGGCTACACCTTC. Translating it yields CAIKGQDDDGYTF.

This chain uses TRBV3-1 with TRBJ2-5; D possibly uses TRBD1 or TRBD2 (6 bases each). V lost 0 bases and J 5 bases, leaving 10 bases between the germline ends. Germline-derived CDR1 and CDR2 are LGHDT and YNNKEL (reference sequence). The CDR3 contains 14 residues. The CDR3 DNA reads TGTGCCAGCAGCCAAGAAGGGGGGTATGAGACCCAGTACTTC. It translates to CASSQEGGYETQYF.

This clonotype was recorded a few times. This chain uses TRBV7-2 with TRBJ1-1; D gene uncertain. V was clipped by 3 bases and J by 0 bases, with 8 bases between them. Germline values: CDR1 SGHTA, CDR2 FQGNSA. The CDR3 sequence is 14 residues long. The CDR3 protein is CASSFEGMNTEAFF. The CDR3 DNA reads TGTGCCAGCAGCTTTGAGGGTATGAACACTGAAGCTTTCTTT.

About this clonotype: The junction differs from germline at one of its ends, possibly a read error. The rearrangement uses TRBV20-1 and TRBJ2-7; D is perhaps TRBD2 (6 bases). Germline CDR1 and CDR2: DFQATT and SNEGSKA (reference sequence). CDR3 length equals 14 residues. CDR3 nucleotides: TGCAGTGCTAGAGAACTAGCCCGCCCAGAGACCCAGGACTTC. Amino acids: CSARELARPETQDF.

There are a few counts of this clonotype. The genes are TRBV7-2 and TRBJ2-5; a weak D match, TRBD1 (6 bases). The DNA end favors TRBJ2-7, so the J call may be wrong. The CDR3 has 15 residues. CDR1 is SGHTA and CDR2 is FQGNSA in the germline V gene. The CDR3 bases are TGTGCCAGCAGCCCAGGGGTCCCAACTATCTACGAGCAGTACTTC. This translates into CASSPGVPTIYEQYF.

This chain connects TRBV20-1 to TRBJ2-4, with 7 bases fitting TRBD1. The better agreement between TRBJ2-7 and the DNA end casts doubt on the J call. Germline CDR1 DFQATT, CDR2 SNEGSKA (reference sequence). The CDR3 consists of 12 residues. CDR3 DNA: TGCAGTGCTAGGCAGGGGGTTGCCGAGCAGTACTTC. Encoded protein: CSARQGVAEQYF.

This chain connects TRBV10-3 to TRBJ2-3, with 7 bases lining up with TRBD1. Germline V lookup: CDR1 ENHRY, CDR2 SYGVKD. The junction had 3 bases not matched to a gene; V was cut back by 3 bases and J by 0 bases. There are 15 residues in the CDR3. The CDR3 sequence: CAISDGQASTDTQYF. The CDR3 DNA follows: TGTGCCATCAGTGATGGACAGGCTAGCACAGATACGCAGTATTTT.

The CDR3 DNA sequence: TGCGCCAGCAGCTTCGGGTCAGGGGGAAACTACGAGCAGTACTTC. Translation: CASSFGSGGNYEQYF. V and J are TRBV5-1 and TRBJ2-7; TRBD1 agrees at 7 bases. CDR1 is SGHRS and CDR2 is YFSETQ in the germline V gene. The CDR3 is made up of 15 amino acids. V trimming: 2 bases; J trimming: 3 bases; junction bases outside the gene matches: 8.

This clonotype was counted only a few times. CDR3 sequence (DNA): TGTGCCAGCAGGGGGGAGACTGAAGCTTTCTTT. Protein sequence: CASRGETEAFF. This sequence joins TRBV5-5 and TRBJ1-1; TRBD1 might be the D (5 bases). Germline assignment: CDR1 SGHKS and CDR2 YYEKEE (reference sequence). The CDR3 extends over 11 amino acids. V was pared by 5 bases and J by 5 bases, with 7 bases between.

This clonotype was picked up a small number of times. The chain uses TRBV5-1 and TRBJ2-3; weak D call: TRBD1 (6 bases). CDR1 and CDR2 (germline): SGHRS, YFSETQ. The ends were cut back, 1 base at V and 2 bases at J, with 29 bases in the middle. The CDR3 loop spans 21 amino acids. The CDR3 reads CASSLKPRSSSQGSITDTQYF. CDR3 coding DNA: TGCGCCAGCAGCTTGAAACCCCGTTCTTCGTCACAGGGTTCGATCACAGATACGCAGTATTTT.

Points on this clonotype: A single base separates this from a much larger clone, so it may be a read error. The final CDR3 position lacks the conserved phenylalanine or tryptophan, pointing to a likely read error. This chain joins TRBV29-1 and TRBJ2-5; D remains ambiguous. The length of the CDR3 is 13 residues. Germline CDR1 is SQVTM and CDR2 is ANQGSEA. Trimming stripped 2 bases from V and 5 bases from J, with 12 bases between. The CDR3 sequence: CSVEPFGAETQYC. The CDR3 coding sequence is TGCAGCGTTGAACCATTTGGCGCTGAGACCCAGTACTGC.

The rearrangement links TRBV15 to TRBJ2-1; 9 bases map to TRBD2. Germline V gene data show CDR1 as LNHNV and CDR2 as YYDKDF (reference sequence). The CDR3 consists of 14 residues. The ends lost 5 bases at V and 8 bases at J; junction bases unmatched: 7. The CDR3 DNA is TGTGCCACCAGCGGTAGCGGGAGACTGGATGAGCAGTTCTTC. Protein sequence: CATSGSGRLDEQFF.